This T cell receptor (beta chain) was retrieved from a study of post-analysis software for immune sequencing data. Study background: The cohort encompassed relapsing-remitting, secondary progressive and progressive-relapsing multiple sclerosis disease courses. Points from the study as a whole: When patients were compared with controls, five TRBV segments were more frequent, TRBV5-6, TRBV5-1 and TRBV20-1 among them. Under the F measure, samples that were prepared in one batch clustered strongly together. In multiple sclerosis, normalized Chao1 diversity was significantly below that of controls.

A word on this clonotype: Its cognate antigen is unknown.

The CDR3 loop spans 15 amino acids. From germline, CDR1 is SGHRS and CDR2 YFSETQ. V lost 0 bases and J lost 2; bases outside the gene matches: 5. Unique molecular identifiers were built into the TCR beta cDNA libraries. TCRdb re-analysed the PCR reads in MiXCR, keeping a single row per CDR3 protein. This sample has 750,000 to 900,000 distinct CDR3 sequences; just over 45% occur once, and the top ten carry 4.9%. Material for sequencing was blood. The sequence was collected from a girl aged 5 to 17 with multiple sclerosis. The gene calls are TRBV5-1 and TRBJ2-7, with 7 bases matching TRBD1. The CDR3 DNA reads TGCGCCAGCAGCTTGGGACAGGGCCCTACCTACGAGCAGTACTTC. Protein: CASSLGQGPTYEQYF.